Listed below are T cell receptor beta chains from one sample, sequenced in a study of T cells after yellow fever vaccination. Each CDR3 protein is one row after TCRdb ran MiXCR on the 5' RACE reads. The sample yields approximately 600,000 distinct CDR3 sequences, roughly 12% seen once. This sample comprised PBMCs, obtained on the day of the yellow fever booster vaccination. The receptors were gathered from a man in his thirties or forties who received the YFV17D yellow fever vaccine. CDR3s include the opening cysteine and the closing phenylalanine or tryptophan. The order of the fields is D gene, V gene, J gene, clone size, CDR3 DNA, CDR3 protein. The D gene is left open where the match is weak. Size values are once, few and many counts, or a class for expanded clones, and some rows have none.

D gene: -
V gene: TRBV12-3/TRBV12-4
J gene: TRBJ1-4
clone size: many
CDR3 DNA: TGTGCCAGCAGCTTTGGAGGAGAAAAACTGTTTTTT
CDR3 protein: CASSFGGEKLFF

D gene: TRBD2
V gene: TRBV7-2
J gene: TRBJ2-1
clone size: many
CDR3 DNA: TGTGCCAGCAGCCGGCTAGCGGGAGCCGGCAATGAGCAGTTCTTC
CDR3 protein: CASSRLAGAGNEQFF

D gene: -
V gene: TRBV14
J gene: TRBJ2-5
clone size: -
CDR3 DNA: TGTGCCAGCAGCCAAGATTTTCCCGCACAAGAGACCCAGTACTTC
CDR3 protein: CASSQDFPAQETQYF

D gene: -
V gene: TRBV12-3/TRBV12-4
J gene: TRBJ1-5
clone size: few
CDR3 DNA: TGTGCCAGCAGCACTGGACAGAGCAATCAGCCCCAGCATTTT
CDR3 protein: CASSTGQSNQPQHF

D gene: TRBD1
V gene: TRBV15
J gene: TRBJ1-2
clone size: -
CDR3 DNA: TGTGCCACCAGCGGTGACAGGGGGCCGTCTATCTATGGCTACACCTTC
CDR3 protein: CATSGDRGPSIYGYTF

D gene: -
V gene: TRBV20-1
J gene: TRBJ1-5
clone size: few
CDR3 DNA: TGCAGTGCTTGGGCATTGGGGCAGGAAAATCAGCCCCAGCATTTT
CDR3 protein: CSAWALGQENQPQHF

D gene: -
V gene: TRBV5-1
J gene: TRBJ2-6
clone size: -
CDR3 DNA: TGCGCCAGCAGCTTGGAAAGCCCCGGGGCCAACGTCCTGACTTTC
CDR3 protein: CASSLESPGANVLTF

D gene: -
V gene: TRBV7-2
J gene: TRBJ2-5
clone size: -
CDR3 DNA: TGTGCCAGCATCCGGGGGGCAGGGGGCTACGGGACCCAGTACTTC
CDR3 protein: CASIRGAGGYGTQYF

D gene: -
V gene: TRBV5-4
J gene: TRBJ1-1
clone size: many
CDR3 DNA: TGTGCCAGCAGCTTGGGACAGGTCGACACTGAAGCTTTCTTT
CDR3 protein: CASSLGQVDTEAFF

D gene: -
V gene: TRBV5-1
J gene: TRBJ1-2
clone size: few
CDR3 DNA: TGCGCCAGCAGCCCCGCCGAGCGGGAGTGGAGACTAGGAGGCTACACCTTC
CDR3 protein: CASSPAEREWRLGGYTF

D gene: TRBD2
V gene: TRBV10-3
J gene: TRBJ2-2
clone size: few
CDR3 DNA: TGTGCCATCAGGAAACCAGGTCCTACTAGCGGGAGGGAGACCGGGGAGCTGTTTTTT
CDR3 protein: CAIRKPGPTSGRETGELFF

D gene: -
V gene: TRBV4-3
J gene: TRBJ2-1
clone size: -
CDR3 DNA: TGCGCCAGCAGCCAAGAAGTGAGCGCCAGTGAGCAGTTCTTC
CDR3 protein: CASSQEVSASEQFF

D gene: -
V gene: TRBV20-1
J gene: TRBJ2-7
clone size: -
CDR3 DNA: TGCAGTGCTGAAAACCGGCAGGGGTCGTACGAGCAGTACTTC
CDR3 protein: CSAENRQGSYEQYF

D gene: TRBD2
V gene: TRBV5-1
J gene: TRBJ2-1
clone size: many
CDR3 DNA: TGCGCCAGCAGTCCGGTTTCACTAGCGGGAGGGCGCGAGCAGTTCTTC
CDR3 protein: CASSPVSLAGGREQFF

D gene: -
V gene: TRBV10-3
J gene: TRBJ2-5
clone size: few
CDR3 DNA: TGTGCCATCAGTGCGGCGGAGCAAGAGACCCAGTACTTC
CDR3 protein: CAISAAEQETQYF

D gene: TRBD2
V gene: TRBV6-5
J gene: TRBJ2-1
clone size: many
CDR3 DNA: TGTGCCAGCAGTTACGGGGGGGAGGGCCGATACAATGAGCAGTTCTTC
CDR3 protein: CASSYGGEGRYNEQFF

D gene: -
V gene: TRBV6-5
J gene: TRBJ2-7
clone size: few
CDR3 DNA: TGTGCCAGCAGTTACCGGGAATCCTACGAGCAGTACTTC
CDR3 protein: CASSYRESYEQYF

D gene: -
V gene: TRBV7-2
J gene: TRBJ2-7
clone size: -
CDR3 DNA: TGTGCCAGCAGCTCCTCCCGTCCGACTAGGAGCGAGCAGTACTTC
CDR3 protein: CASSSSRPTRSEQYF

D gene: -
V gene: TRBV14
J gene: TRBJ1-1
clone size: many
CDR3 DNA: TGTGCCAGCAGCCAAGTGGTGAACACTGAAGCTTTCTTT
CDR3 protein: CASSQVVNTEAFF

D gene: TRBD2
V gene: TRBV20-1
J gene: TRBJ2-3
clone size: few
CDR3 DNA: TGCAGTGCTAGCCGATTTACTAGCGGGAGCGCAGATACGCAGTATTTT
CDR3 protein: CSASRFTSGSADTQYF

D gene: -
V gene: TRBV5-1
J gene: TRBJ2-2
clone size: -
CDR3 DNA: TGCGCCAGCAGCTTTTTCGTAGACACCGGGGAGCTGTTTTTT
CDR3 protein: CASSFFVDTGELFF

D gene: -
V gene: TRBV2
J gene: TRBJ2-1
clone size: many
CDR3 DNA: TGTGCCAGCGGCCCGCCAGGGCTATCGGGGAATGAGCAGTTCTTC
CDR3 protein: CASGPPGLSGNEQFF